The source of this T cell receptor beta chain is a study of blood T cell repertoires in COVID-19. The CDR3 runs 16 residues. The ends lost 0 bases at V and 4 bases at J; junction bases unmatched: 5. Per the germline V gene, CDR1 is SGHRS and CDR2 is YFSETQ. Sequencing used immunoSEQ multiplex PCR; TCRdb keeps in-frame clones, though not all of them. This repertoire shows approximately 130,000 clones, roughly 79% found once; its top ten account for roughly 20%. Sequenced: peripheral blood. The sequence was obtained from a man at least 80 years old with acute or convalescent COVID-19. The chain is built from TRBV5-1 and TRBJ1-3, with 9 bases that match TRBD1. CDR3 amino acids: CASSLAGQGYGNTIYF. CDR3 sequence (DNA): TGCGCCAGCAGCTTGGCAGGACAGGGGTACGGAAACACCATATATTTT.